The clone carrying this T cell receptor (beta chain) has more than one count but fewer than ten. Its antigen remains unknown. This sample was included in a study of cytomegalovirus exposure and HLA in healthy donors. Across the study: In terms of ancestry, the Caucasian-associated cluster contained around 79% of the approximately 400 genotyped donors.

Researchers ran the PCR with 60 Vbeta and 13 Jbeta primers. The data were produced by immunoSEQ multiplex PCR, yet TCRdb's version contains in-frame clones alone and is incomplete. Seen here are 110,000 to 150,000 clones, around a tenth observed once, and the top ten hold 1.5% to 2%. Study-wide results and caveats: Roughly uniform sequencing depth across donors was assumed, possibly incorrectly. The study flagged 150 to 200 TCR beta chains as cytomegalovirus-associated. Among the most significant clusters, several appeared linked to common viral pathogens in a later analysis.

The receptor's source is a male donor in good health and CMV-seronegative. The sequenced sample consisted of PBMCs.

CDR3 sequence (DNA): TGTGCCAGCAGCCCGACAGGGAGGAACACTGAAGCTTTCTTT. Translated, it gives CASSPTGRNTEAFF. The chain has TRBV28 and TRBJ1-1; 7 bases agree with TRBD1. J lost 1 base, V lost 6 bases, and 5 bases had no gene match. There are 14 residues in the CDR3. Germline values: CDR1 MDHEN, CDR2 SYDVKM.